Below, 18 T cell receptor beta chains from the same sample are listed, as sequenced in a study of blood T cell repertoires in COVID-19 (dated by TCRdb to 2019 to 2021). The library was obtained by the immunoSEQ multiplex PCR assay. Imported from immuneACCESS, the table was reduced by TCRdb to in-frame sequences with V and J called. These copies leave out some clones; in studies compared against another copy, an unresolved V gene accounts for under half, and the cause of the remainder is not known. The sample table contains 200,000 or so clones; only one count was recorded for 80% to 90% of them. The ten largest make up 2% to 2.5% of the sample. The specimen sequenced was peripheral blood. All receptors come from a woman in her forties or fifties with acute or convalescent COVID-19.

J is TRBJ1-1 and V is TRBV9; the D is unclear. The CDR3 consists of 14 residues. Trimming took 3 bases from V and 1 from J, leaving 10 bases between them. CDR1 is SGDLS and CDR2 is YYNGEE in the germline V gene. The CDR3 loop is CASSATTANTEAFF. CDR3 sequence (DNA): TGTGCCAGCAGCGCGACTACAGCGAACACTGAAGCTTTCTTT.

The gene calls are TRBV10-2 and TRBJ1-3; perhaps TRBD1 as D (5 bases). Germline V CDR1 and CDR2: WSHSY, SAAADI. V gave up 3 bases and J gave up 4 bases, with 7 bases separating them. CDR3 size: 13 residues. The CDR3 reads CASSDREGNTIYF. The CDR3 nucleotides are TGCGCCAGCAGTGACAGGGAAGGAAACACCATATATTTT.

V usage is TRBV4-3 and J usage is TRBJ1-2, with unresolved D. Trimming shortened V by 1 base and J by 4 bases, and 10 bases separated the two germline ends. CDR1 is LGHNA and CDR2 is YSLEER in the germline V gene. CDR3 length: 14 amino acids. The CDR3 DNA follows: TGCGCCAGCAGCCAAGTCCGGGGAACCTATGGCTACACCTTC. Translating gives CASSQVRGTYGYTF.

The rearrangement uses TRBV5-1 and TRBJ1-4, with D possibly matching TRBD1 (6 bases). V lost 4 bases and J 3 bases, leaving 13 bases between the germline ends. This CDR3 is 15 amino acids long. Germline lookup yields CDR1 SGHRS and CDR2 YFSETQ. The CDR3 reads CASSLTGIPNEKLFF. The DNA of the CDR3 is TGCGCCAGCAGCCTTACAGGGATACCTAATGAAAAACTGTTTTTT. Full variable domain (missing parts from reference TRBV5-1 and TRBJ1-4): KAGVTQTPRYLIKTRGQQVTLSCSPISGHRSVSWYQQTPGQGLQFLFEYFSETQRNKGNFPGRFSGRQFSNSRSEMNVSTLELGDSALYLCASSLTGIPNEKLFFGSGTQLSVL.

This clone was observed a single time. Other DNA sequences within the sample encode an identical CDR3. The V and J genes are TRBV30 and TRBJ1-3, with unresolved D. Germline V lookup: CDR1 GTSNPN, CDR2 SVGIG (reference sequence). The CDR3 has 15 residues. With 0 bases removed from V and 1 base from J, the gap between germline ends came to 10 bases. CDR3 in amino acids: CAWSVVRGSGNTIYF. The CDR3 region has the DNA TGTGCCTGGAGTGTGGTTCGGGGATCTGGAAACACCATATATTTT.

This sequence joins TRBV11-3 and TRBJ2-2, with a weak D call TRBD1 (6 bases). The V gene's germline CDR1 is SGHNT and CDR2 YENEEA. This CDR3 has 14 amino acids. With 7 bases removed from V and 7 bases from J, the gap between germline ends came to 16 bases. The CDR3 DNA sequence: TGTGCCAGCACCTCGACCGCCAGGGGCGGGGAGCTGTTTTTT. Translation gives CASTSTARGGELFF.

The DNA for the CDR3 is TGTGCCATCAGTGGGGACAGGGATCAGCCCCAGCATTTT. Translating gives CAISGDRDQPQHF. V gene TRBV10-3 combines with J gene TRBJ1-5; TRBD1 matches 9 bases. Germline V CDR1 and CDR2: ENHRY, SYGVKD. Trimming at V came to 4 bases and at J to 5 bases, leaving 0 bases not matched to a gene. There are 13 residues in the CDR3.

The DNA for the CDR3 is TGCAGTGCTAGGACAGGACCCTACACCTTC. Residues: CSARTGPYTF. The chain combines TRBV20-1 with TRBJ1-2, with D maybe TRBD1 (6 bases). CDR1 and CDR2 from the germline V gene are DFQATT and SNEGSKA (reference sequence). Trimming removed 3 bases at V and 10 bases at J, with 9 bases between. This CDR3 comprises 10 residues.

The chain joins TRBV24-1 to TRBJ2-7, with D perhaps TRBD1 (5 bases). The CDR3 totals 15 residues. Deletions cut 3 bases from V and 3 bases from J, with 14 bases between. CDR1 and CDR2 from the germline V gene are KGHDR and SFDVKD. The chain's CDR3 is CATSDQSRAVYEQYF. CDR3 DNA sequence: TGTGCCACCAGTGATCAGTCCAGGGCGGTCTACGAGCAGTACTTC.

The chain recombines TRBV5-1 with TRBJ2-3; 7 nucleotides agree with TRBD1. The CDR3 contains 15 residues. V lost 4 bases to trimming and J lost 0 bases; unmatched junction nucleotides: 5. CDR1 is SGHRS and CDR2 is YFSETQ in the germline V gene. This CDR3 is CASSQVQGSTDTQYF. Here the CDR3 DNA reads TGCGCCAGCAGCCAGGTACAGGGGAGCACAGATACGCAGTATTTT. The full variable domain, with the rest looked up from reference TRBV5-1 and TRBJ2-3, is KAGVTQTPRYLIKTRGQQVTLSCSPISGHRSVSWYQQTPGQGLQFLFEYFSETQRNKGNFPGRFSGRQFSNSRSEMNVSTLELGDSALYLCASSQVQGSTDTQYFGPGTRLTVL.

The chain uses TRBV15 and TRBJ2-2; unclear D gene. The germline V gene has CDR1 LNHNV and CDR2 YYDKDF (reference sequence). Trimming pared 0 bases from V and 5 bases from J, leaving 7 bases between. CDR3 size: 14 residues. DNA of the CDR3: TGTGCCACCAGCAGAGATCTCAGTACCGGGGAGCTGTTTTTT. It translates to CATSRDLSTGELFF.

The chain links TRBV11-2 to TRBJ2-5; D remains ambiguous. Trimming took 5 bases from V and 5 from J, leaving 18 bases between them. The CDR3 is made up of 15 amino acids. Germline V gene data show CDR1 as SGHAT and CDR2 as FQNNGV. For the CDR3, the DNA is TGTGCCAGCAGCCCTAGACCTACACCGGGTGAGACCCAGTACTTC. Translating it yields CASSPRPTPGETQYF.

The rearrangement links TRBV7-9 to TRBJ2-1, with TRBD2 identical over 9 bases. Trimming cost V 3 bases and J 8 bases; bases outside gene matches: 8. This CDR3 comprises 15 residues. Looked up from germline, CDR1 is SEHNR and CDR2 is FQNEAQ (reference sequence). CDR3 region: CASSFQGLASDEQFF. The CDR3 region has the DNA TGTGCCAGCAGCTTCCAGGGACTAGCTTCCGATGAGCAGTTCTTC.

The chain carries TRBV7-6 and TRBJ2-1; 9 bases agree with TRBD2. This CDR3 is built from 16 residues. Unmatched junction bases numbered 8, after V lost 1 base and J lost 7 bases. Germline CDR1 SGHVS, CDR2 FNYEAQ. CDR3 in DNA: TGTGCCAGCAGCTTAGAGGTAGCGGGAGCTCGGAATGAGCAGTTCTTC. Translated, it gives CASSLEVAGARNEQFF. Based on the CDR3 plus reference TRBV7-6 and TRBJ2-1, the full variable domain is GAGVSQSPRYKVTKRGQDVALRCDPISGHVSLYWYRQALGQGPEFLTYFNYEAQQDKSGLPNDRFSAERPEGSISTLTIQRTEQRDSAMYRCASSLEVAGARNEQFFGPGTRLTVL.

The genes are TRBV5-1 and TRBJ1-2; 8 nucleotides match TRBD1. The length of the CDR3 is 16 residues. Per the germline V gene, CDR1 is SGHRS and CDR2 is YFSETQ. Unmatched junction bases numbered 10, after V lost 0 bases and J lost 6 bases. CDR3 in DNA: TGCGCCAGCAGCTTGGCCGTCGGACAGGGTGGGGATGGCTACACCTTC. Encoded protein: CASSLAVGQGGDGYTF.

The chain carries TRBV27 and TRBJ1-5, with a weak D call TRBD1 (5 bases). The CDR3 spans 14 residues. Trimming shortened V by 8 bases and J by 6 bases, and 17 bases separated the two germline ends. Germline CDR1 and CDR2: MNHEY and SMNVEV (reference sequence). CDR3 coding DNA: TGTGCCAGCGGCGGGGACCGGATTTCTCAGCCCCAGCATTTT. It codes for CASGGDRISQPQHF.

The rearrangement links TRBV7-2 to TRBJ2-1; 11 positions agree with TRBD2. The CDR3 covers 15 residues. The V gene end was trimmed by 2 bases and the J gene end by 5 bases; junction bases not matched to a gene: 2. The V gene's germline CDR1 is SGHTA and CDR2 FQGNSA. The CDR3 region is CASSLTSGGHNEQFF. The CDR3 coding sequence is TGTGCCAGCAGCTTAACTAGCGGGGGACACAATGAGCAGTTCTTC. Complete variable domain (other parts from reference TRBV7-2 and TRBJ2-1): GAGVSQSPSNKVTEKGKDVELRCDPISGHTALYWYRQSLGQGLEFLIYFQGNSAPDKSGLPSDRFSAERTGGSVSTLTIQRTQQEDSAVYLCASSLTSGGHNEQFFGPGTRLTVL.

The chain is built from TRBV2 and TRBJ2-2; 7 positions agree with TRBD1. Germline V gene data show CDR1 as SNHLY and CDR2 as FYNNEI. With 4 bases clipped from V and 6 bases from J, the junction kept 5 bases outside the gene matches. There are 14 residues in the CDR3. CDR3: CASSGDRTSGELFF. CDR3 nucleotide sequence: TGTGCCAGCAGTGGGGACAGAACATCCGGGGAGCTGTTTTTT.